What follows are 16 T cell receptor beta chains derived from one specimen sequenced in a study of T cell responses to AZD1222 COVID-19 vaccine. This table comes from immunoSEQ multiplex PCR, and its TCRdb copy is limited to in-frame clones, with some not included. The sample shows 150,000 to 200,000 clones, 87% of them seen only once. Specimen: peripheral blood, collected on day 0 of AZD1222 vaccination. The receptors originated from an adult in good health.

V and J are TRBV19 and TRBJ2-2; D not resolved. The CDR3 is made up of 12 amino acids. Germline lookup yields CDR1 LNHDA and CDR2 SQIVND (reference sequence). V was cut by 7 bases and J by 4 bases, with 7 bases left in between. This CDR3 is CASMRFTGELFF. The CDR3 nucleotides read TGTGCCAGTATGCGATTCACCGGGGAGCTGTTTTTT.

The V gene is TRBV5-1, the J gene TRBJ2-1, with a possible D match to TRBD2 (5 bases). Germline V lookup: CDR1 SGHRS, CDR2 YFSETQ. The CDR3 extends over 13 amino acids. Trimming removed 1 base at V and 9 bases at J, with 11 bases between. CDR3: CASSLMAGSEQFF. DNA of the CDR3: TGCGCCAGCAGCTTGATGGCGGGCAGTGAGCAGTTCTTC. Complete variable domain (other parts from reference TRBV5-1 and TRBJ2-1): KAGVTQTPRYLIKTRGQQVTLSCSPISGHRSVSWYQQTPGQGLQFLFEYFSETQRNKGNFPGRFSGRQFSNSRSEMNVSTLELGDSALYLCASSLMAGSEQFFGPGTRLTVL.

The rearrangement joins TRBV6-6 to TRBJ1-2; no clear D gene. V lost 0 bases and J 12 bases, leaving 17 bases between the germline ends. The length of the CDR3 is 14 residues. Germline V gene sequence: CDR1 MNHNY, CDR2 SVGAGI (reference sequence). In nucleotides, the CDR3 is TGTGCCAGCAGTTACTCGATAGTAGGGATGATTGACACCTTC. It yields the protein CASSYSIVGMIDTF.

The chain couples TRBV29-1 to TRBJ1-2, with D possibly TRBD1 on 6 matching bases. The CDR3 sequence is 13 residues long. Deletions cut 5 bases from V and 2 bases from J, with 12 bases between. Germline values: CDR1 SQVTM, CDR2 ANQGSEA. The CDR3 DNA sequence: TGCAGCGTTCCGGACAGTCAGAACTATGGCTACACCTTC. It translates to CSVPDSQNYGYTF. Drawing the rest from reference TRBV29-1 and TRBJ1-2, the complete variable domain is SAVISQKPSRDICQRGTSLTIQCQVDSQVTMMFWYRQQPGQSLTLIATANQGSEATYESGFVIDKFPISRPNLTFSTLTVSNMSPEDSSIYLCSVPDSQNYGYTFGSGTRLTVV.

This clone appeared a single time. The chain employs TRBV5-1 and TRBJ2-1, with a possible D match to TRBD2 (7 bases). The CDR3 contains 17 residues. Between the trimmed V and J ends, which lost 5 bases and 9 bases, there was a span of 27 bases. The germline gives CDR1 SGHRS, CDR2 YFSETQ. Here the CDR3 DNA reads TGCGCCAGCAGTTACCACCGGGGGCGGGAGCCGGGGCCTGAGCAGTTCTTC. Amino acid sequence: CASSYHRGREPGPEQFF.

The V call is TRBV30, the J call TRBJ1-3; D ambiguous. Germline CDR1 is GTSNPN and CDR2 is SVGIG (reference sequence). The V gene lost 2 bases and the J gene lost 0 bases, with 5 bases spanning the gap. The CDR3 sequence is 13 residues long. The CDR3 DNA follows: TGTGCCTGGAGTTCGGACTCTGGAAACACCATATATTTT. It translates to CAWSSDSGNTIYF. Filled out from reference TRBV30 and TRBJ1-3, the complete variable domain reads SQTIHQWPATLVQPVGSPLSLECTVEGTSNPNLYWYRQAAGRGLQLLFYSVGIGQISSEVPQNLSASRPQDRQFILSSKKLLLSDSGFYLCAWSSDSGNTIYFGEGSWLTVV.

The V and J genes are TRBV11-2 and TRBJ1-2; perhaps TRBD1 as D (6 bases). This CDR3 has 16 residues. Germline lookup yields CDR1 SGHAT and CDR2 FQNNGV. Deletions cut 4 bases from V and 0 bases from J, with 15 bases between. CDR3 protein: CASSYAGTLTNYGYTF. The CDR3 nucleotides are TGTGCCAGCAGCTACGCCGGGACACTAACTAACTATGGCTACACCTTC.

CDR3 loop: CASSRGDRVGEQYF. CDR3 DNA sequence: TGTGCCAGCAGCCGTGGGGACAGGGTGGGCGAGCAGTACTTC. This chain uses TRBV9 with TRBJ2-7, with TRBD1 identical over 9 bases. Germline assignment: CDR1 SGDLS and CDR2 YYNGEE. The CDR3 is 14 amino acids. J gave up 6 bases and V 4 bases, and 8 bases lay outside the gene matches.

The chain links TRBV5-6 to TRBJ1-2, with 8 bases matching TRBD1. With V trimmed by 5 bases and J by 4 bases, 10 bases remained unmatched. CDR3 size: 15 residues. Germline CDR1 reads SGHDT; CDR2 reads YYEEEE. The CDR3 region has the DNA TGTGCCAGCAGGACCGTAGGACAGGGACGCTATGGCTACACCTTC. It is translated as CASRTVGQGRYGYTF. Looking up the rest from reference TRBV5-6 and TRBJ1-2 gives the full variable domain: DAGVTQSPTHLIKTRGQQVTLRCSPKSGHDTVSWYQQALGQGPQFIFQYYEEEERQRGNFPDRFSGHQFPNYSSELNVNALLLGDSALYLCASRTVGQGRYGYTFGSGTRLTVV.

The CDR3 coding sequence is TGTGCCAGCAGCTTAAACAGGGATAACTATGGCTACACCTTC. Its translation: CASSLNRDNYGYTF. The chain has TRBV3-1 (or the pseudogene TRBV3-2) and TRBJ1-2, with a possible D match to TRBD1 (6 bases). The CDR3 consists of 14 residues. The V end was cut by 5 bases, the J end by 1 base, with 11 bases between. CDR1 is LGHDT and CDR2 is YNNKEL in the germline V gene (reference sequence).

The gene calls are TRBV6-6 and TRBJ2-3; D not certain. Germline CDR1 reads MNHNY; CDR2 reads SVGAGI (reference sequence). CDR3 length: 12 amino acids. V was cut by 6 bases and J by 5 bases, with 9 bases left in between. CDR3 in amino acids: CASSPGKDTQYF. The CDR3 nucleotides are TGTGCCAGCAGCCCAGGAAAAGATACGCAGTATTTT.

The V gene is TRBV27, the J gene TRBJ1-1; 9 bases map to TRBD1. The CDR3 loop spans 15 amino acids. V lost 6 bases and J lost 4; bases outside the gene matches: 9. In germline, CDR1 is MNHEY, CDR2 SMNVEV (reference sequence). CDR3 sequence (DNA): TGTGCCAGCAGCCGGGACAGGGTAGGGTCCACTGAAGCTTTCTTT. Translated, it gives CASSRDRVGSTEAFF.

The DNA for the CDR3 is TGTGCCAGCAGCCCAGGAGACTATGGCTACACCTTC. This sequence encodes CASSPGDYGYTF. The chain uses TRBV3-1 (or the pseudogene TRBV3-2) and TRBJ1-2; no clear D. The CDR3 runs to 12 residues. V lost 4 bases and J 3 bases, leaving 6 bases between the germline ends. Germline V lookup: CDR1 LGHDT, CDR2 YNNKEL (reference sequence).

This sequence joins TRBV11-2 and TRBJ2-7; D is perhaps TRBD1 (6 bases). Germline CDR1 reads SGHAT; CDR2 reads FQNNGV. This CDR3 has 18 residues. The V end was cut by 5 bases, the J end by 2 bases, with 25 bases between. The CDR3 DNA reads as TGTGCCAGCAGCCCCTCGGGGACACCAAGGTTTTTACCCTACGAGCAGTACTTC. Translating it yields CASSPSGTPRFLPYEQYF.

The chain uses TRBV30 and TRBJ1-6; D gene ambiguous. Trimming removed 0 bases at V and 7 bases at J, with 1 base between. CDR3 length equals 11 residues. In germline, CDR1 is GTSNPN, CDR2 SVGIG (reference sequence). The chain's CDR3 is CAWSVNSPLHF. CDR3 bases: TGTGCCTGGAGTGTAAATTCACCCCTCCACTTT.

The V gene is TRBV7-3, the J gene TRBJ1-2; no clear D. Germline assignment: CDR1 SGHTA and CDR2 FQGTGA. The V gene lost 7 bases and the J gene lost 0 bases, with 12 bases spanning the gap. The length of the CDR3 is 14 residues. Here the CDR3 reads CASTRSASNYGYTF. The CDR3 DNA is TGTGCCAGCACCCGTTCGGCATCTAACTATGGCTACACCTTC.